The 14 T cell receptor beta chains reported below all come from one sample, sequenced in a study of long-term antiretroviral therapy in people with HIV. Survey-level immunoSEQ v3.0 assays were run. Generated by immunoSEQ multiplex PCR, the TCRdb table keeps only in-frame clones and is missing some. The sample consists of 17,000 or so clones, about 81% of them appearing once. The specimen was unsorted PBMCs, collected 0.3 years after starting antiretroviral therapy. The source of these receptors is a man in his late teens or twenties with HIV.

V is TRBV5-5 and J is TRBJ2-7; TRBD1 agrees at 7 bases. Losses at the gene ends were 4 bases for V and 1 base for J; bases not matched to a gene: 11. Germline lookup yields CDR1 SGHKS and CDR2 YYEKEE (reference sequence). This CDR3 comprises 16 residues. This CDR3 is CASSTPPDRSSYEQYV. The CDR3 DNA sequence: TGTGCCAGCAGCACCCCGCCGGACAGGTCTTCCTACGAGCAGTACGTC.

The rearrangement uses TRBV9 and TRBJ1-3, with D possibly being TRBD1 (6 bases). Trimming stripped 4 bases from V and 0 bases from J, with 14 bases between. Germline CDR1 and CDR2: SGDLS and YYNGEE. The CDR3 sequence is 16 residues long. CDR3 in amino acids: CASSRIQGPSGNTIYF. The DNA of the CDR3 is TGTGCCAGCAGCAGGATACAGGGACCCTCTGGAAACACCATATATTTT. Using reference TRBV9 and TRBJ1-3 for the parts outside the CDR3, the full variable domain is DSGVTQTPKHLITATGQRVTLRCSPRSGDLSVYWYQQSLDQGLQFLIQYYNGEERAKGNILERFSAQQFPDLHSELNLSSLELGDSALYFCASSRIQGPSGNTIYFGEGSWLTVV.

The chain employs TRBV6-4 and TRBJ2-5; D might be TRBD1 or TRBD2, each matching 5 bases. Germline assignment: CDR1 MRHNA and CDR2 SNTAGT. Trimming took 4 bases from V and 5 from J, leaving 26 bases between them. The CDR3 has 18 residues. CDR3 sequence: CASSGSPRRGPIEETQYF. In DNA, the CDR3 is TGTGCCAGCAGTGGTTCACCCCGCCGGGGCCCCATAGAGGAGACCCAGTACTTC.

The chain couples TRBV19 to TRBJ2-4, with 8 bases lining up with TRBD2. Germline-derived CDR1 and CDR2 are LNHDA and SQIVND (reference sequence). The CDR3 runs to 17 residues. V shed 4 bases, J shed 1 base, and the junction held 9 bases outside the gene matches. This chain's CDR3 is CASSTEEIAGAKNIQYF. As DNA, the CDR3 is TGTGCCAGTAGTACAGAAGAGATAGCGGGGGCCAAAAACATTCAGTACTTC.

In its sample, this clone was seen once. The V gene is TRBV13, the J gene TRBJ2-3; D gene ambiguous. Germline CDR1 reads PRHDT; CDR2 reads FYEKMQ (reference sequence). The CDR3 has 12 residues. The ends were cut back, 5 bases at V and 3 bases at J, with 6 bases in the middle. The CDR3 coding sequence is TGTGCCAGCAGCCAGATGACAGATACGCAGTATTTT. The encoded protein is CASSQMTDTQYF. Looking up the rest from reference TRBV13 and TRBJ2-3 gives the full variable domain: AAGVIQSPRHLIKEKRETATLKCYPIPRHDTVYWYQQGPGQDPQFLISFYEKMQSDKGSIPDRFSAQQFSDYHSELNMSSLELGDSALYFCASSQMTDTQYFGPGTRLTVL.

About this clone itself: One end of the junction fails to match germline, which may point to a read error. The J gene is TRBJ1-2, the V gene TRBV28, with unresolved D. Germline V gene lookup returns CDR1 MDHEN and CDR2 SYDVKM. CDR3 length: 14 amino acids. Written as DNA, the CDR3 is TGTGCCAGCAGTTTGTTTTCGGGGAACTCTGGCTACACCTTC. As protein: CASSLFSGNSGYTF.

V gene TRBV5-1 combines with J gene TRBJ1-2; unclear D gene. The germline CDR1 and CDR2 sequences are SGHRS and YFSETQ. V gave up 0 bases and J gave up 8 bases, with 14 bases separating them. The CDR3 totals 14 residues. Written as DNA, the CDR3 is TGCGCCAGCAGCTTGGTAGAGGGCTCGGAGGGCTACACCTTC. It translates to CASSLVEGSEGYTF.

V usage is TRBV6-1 and J usage is TRBJ2-3; no definite D call. CDR1 is MNHNS, CDR2 SASEGT, per germline. V was clipped by 2 bases and J by 4 bases, with 10 bases between them. This CDR3 is built from 14 residues. As DNA, the CDR3 is TGTGCCAGCAGTGAAATAATACGGGCAGATACGCAGTATTTT. It translates to CASSEIIRADTQYF.

This clone was detected only a few times. V and J are TRBV28 and TRBJ1-5; no reliable D call. The CDR3 is 13 residues long. Trimming left V 2 bases short and J 5 bases short, with 7 bases between. Looked up from germline, CDR1 is MDHEN and CDR2 is SYDVKM. The CDR3: CASSLQRDQPQHF. As DNA, the CDR3 is TGTGCCAGCAGTTTACAGAGGGATCAGCCCCAGCATTTT.

The chain is built from TRBV28 and TRBJ1-3; the D is unclear. CDR1 is MDHEN and CDR2 is SYDVKM in the germline V gene. The germline V and J ends were trimmed by 6 bases and 3 bases, with 6 bases remaining between them. The CDR3 has 12 residues. The chain's CDR3 is CASRALGNTIYF. CDR3 DNA sequence: TGTGCCAGCAGGGCACTTGGAAACACCATATATTTT.

This rearrangement joins TRBV10-2 to TRBJ2-1; 9 bases line up with TRBD2. Germline trimming cut 5 bases from V and 7 bases from J; bases unmatched to any gene: 6. In germline, CDR1 is WSHSY, CDR2 SAAADI. The length of the CDR3 is 14 residues. CDR3 amino acids: CASSPGTSTNEQFF. Written as DNA, the CDR3 is TGCGCCAGCAGTCCCGGGACTAGCACAAATGAGCAGTTCTTC.

The J gene is TRBJ1-1, the V gene TRBV18; D is undetermined. Trimming cost V 2 bases and J 3 bases, with 16 bases left between them. This CDR3 has 16 amino acids. Germline V CDR1 and CDR2: KGHSH, LQKENI. The CDR3 DNA reads as TGTGCCAGCTCACCAAGAACAGAGCCCCTGGACACTGAAGCTTTCTTT. This sequence encodes CASSPRTEPLDTEAFF.

The CDR3 coding sequence is TGTGCCAGCAGTTTCGGAGCGGGGAGTCAAGAGACCCAGTACTTC. Protein product: CASSFGAGSQETQYF. The chain carries TRBV27 and TRBJ2-5; 7 bases match TRBD2. CDR1 is MNHEY, CDR2 SMNVEV, per germline (reference sequence). CDR3 size: 15 residues. J lost 2 bases, V lost 3 bases, and 6 bases had no gene match.

This clone was detected only a few times. J is TRBJ2-7 and V is TRBV6-1; 9 positions match TRBD1. The ends lost 5 bases at V and 4 bases at J; junction bases unmatched: 6. Germline V gives CDR1 MNHNS, CDR2 SASEGT. The CDR3 loop spans 14 amino acids. In nucleotides, the CDR3 is TGTGCCAGCAGTAGGGACAGGGCGGGGTACGAGCAGTACGTC. Residues: CASSRDRAGYEQYV.